This T cell receptor (beta chain) was found in a study of blood T cell repertoires in COVID-19. Study-level information: PBMCs, B-cell-depleted T cells, or T cells provided the cDNA or gDNA that made up the material.

Per the original data handling: Estimation of nucleated cell counts relied on the amplification of reference gene primers. Sequencing used immunoSEQ multiplex PCR; TCRdb keeps in-frame clones, though not all of them. For V, J and clone size, that table is used; D and trimming come from the DNA. The sample holds 100,000 or so clones, 80% to 95% seen once. This receptor was identified in a woman in her fifties or sixties in a cohort sampled during active COVID-19. Sequenced material: peripheral blood.

The CDR3 DNA follows: TGTGCCAGCAGCATGACAGGGGGTCAGCCCCAGCATTTT. Protein product: CASSMTGGQPQHF. The gene calls are TRBV7-3 and TRBJ1-5; 9 nucleotides align to TRBD1. The germline V gene encodes CDR1 SGHTA and CDR2 FQGTGA. This CDR3 region has 13 residues. The junction had 2 bases not matched to a gene; V was cut back by 5 bases and J by 6 bases.